Shown below are 18 T cell receptor beta chains from a single sample sequenced in a study of identical twins. TCRdb analysed the 5' RACE reads with MiXCR anew, one entry per CDR3 protein. The data show 1.5 million to 2 million distinct CDR3 sequences, about 32% seen once. Sample: cord blood. Every receptor here comes from a newborn girl in good health.

The V and J genes are TRBV4-2 and TRBJ2-7; the D gene is possibly TRBD1 (6 bases). Germline V gene lookup returns CDR1 LGHNA and CDR2 YNFKEQ. The CDR3 runs to 13 residues. Trimming removed 5 bases at V and 5 bases at J, with 13 bases between. The CDR3 spells CASSGHRVDEQYF. CDR3 nucleotide sequence: TGTGCCAGCAGCGGTCACAGGGTCGACGAGCAGTACTTC.

This chain connects TRBV10-3 to TRBJ1-1, with 10 bases that match TRBD1. Germline CDR1 is ENHRY and CDR2 is SYGVKD. The V and J ends lost 5 bases and 3 bases, in that order; junction bases with no gene match: 9. The CDR3 runs 16 residues. The CDR3 loop is CAISRPSGTGDTEAFF. The CDR3 DNA sequence: TGTGCCATCAGTCGACCATCCGGGACAGGGGACACTGAAGCTTTCTTT.

This clonotype has more than one count but fewer than ten. A read error is possible here, since a much larger clone lies one base away. This chain links TRBV13 with TRBJ2-5; no definite D call. V was pared by 5 bases and J by 3 bases, with 10 bases between. Germline CDR1 and CDR2: PRHDT and FYEKMQ (reference sequence). This CDR3 has 13 residues. The CDR3 nucleotides read TGTGCCAGCAGCCCGGGCCCGAAAGAGACCCAGTACTTC. The encoded protein is CASSPGPKETQYF.

About this clonotype itself: One end of the junction fails to match germline, which may point to a read error. The V call is TRBV20-1, the J call TRBJ2-1, with 7 bases fitting TRBD2. CDR1 and CDR2 from the germline V gene are DFQATT and SNEGSKA (reference sequence). This CDR3 spans 14 amino acids. DNA of the CDR3: TGCAGCGCTAAGGGGCTAGCGGCTTACAATGAGCAGTTCTTC. It specifies CSAKGLAAYNEQFF.

The rearrangement links TRBV5-1 to TRBJ2-3; D uncertain. Per germline, CDR1 SGHRS and CDR2 YFSETQ. The V gene lost 6 bases and the J gene lost 0 bases, with 20 bases spanning the gap. This CDR3 comprises 17 residues. The chain's CDR3 is CASTYLPRLASTDTQYF. The CDR3 region has the DNA TGCGCCAGCACCTACTTACCACGACTCGCTAGCACAGATACGCAGTATTTT.

CDR3 sequence: CASSQEWASHGYTF. The CDR3 DNA reads TGTGCCAGCAGCCAAGAATGGGCCTCGCATGGCTACACCTTC. The genes are TRBV4-2 and TRBJ1-2; D is unresolved. The CDR3 spans 14 residues. Germline CDR1 LGHNA, CDR2 YNFKEQ. The V and J ends lost 0 bases and 6 bases respectively, with 11 bases between them.

This clonotype was seen just once. The V gene is TRBV20-1, the J gene TRBJ1-5; 7 nucleotides line up with TRBD1. The V gene end was trimmed by 4 bases and the J gene end by 6 bases; junction bases not matched to a gene: 6. The CDR3 spans 13 residues. The germline V gene has CDR1 DFQATT and CDR2 SNEGSKA (reference sequence). The CDR3 DNA reads as TGCAGTGCTACCGACAGGGTTGGTCAGCCCCAGCATTTT. Translated, it gives CSATDRVGQPQHF.

The table lists this clonotype with a few counts. The V and J genes are TRBV5-1 and TRBJ2-7; TRBD2 matches 10 bases. Germline CDR1 SGHRS, CDR2 YFSETQ. This CDR3 comprises 15 residues. V shed 3 bases and J 4 bases; nucleotides not matched to a gene: 7. The CDR3 region is CASSSPGLAQYEQYF. The CDR3 DNA is TGCGCCAGCAGCTCGCCGGGACTAGCGCAATACGAGCAGTACTTC.

The rearrangement uses TRBV14 and TRBJ2-2; no clear D gene. With 5 bases removed from V and 6 bases from J, the gap between germline ends came to 7 bases. Germline V gene sequence: CDR1 SGHDN, CDR2 FVKESK. This CDR3 contains 12 residues. The CDR3 here is CASSSSSGELFF. The CDR3 region has the DNA TGTGCCAGCAGCAGCTCGTCCGGGGAGCTGTTTTTT. The full variable domain, in which reference TRBV14 and TRBJ2-2 provide the parts outside the CDR3, is EAGVTQFPSHSVIEKGQTVTLRCDPISGHDNLYWYRRVMGKEIKFLLHFVKESKQDESGMPNNRFLAERTGGTYSTLKVQPAELEDSGVYFCASSSSSGELFFGEGSRLTVL.

This clonotype was detected only a few times. The J gene is TRBJ2-1, the V gene TRBV27; no reliable D call. CDR1 and CDR2 (germline): MNHEY, SMNVEV (reference sequence). The V and J ends lost 3 bases and 3 bases respectively, with 9 bases between them. This CDR3 is 14 amino acids long. The DNA for the CDR3 is TGTGCCAGCAGTTTCGTTGCGCTCTACAATGAGCAGTTCTTC. Translating it yields CASSFVALYNEQFF.

The table lists this clonotype with a few counts. This chain connects TRBV15 to TRBJ2-7; D remains unclear. Trimming removed 1 base from V and 4 bases from J, with 11 bases in between. The CDR3 has 14 residues. Germline-derived CDR1 and CDR2 are LNHNV and YYDKDF (reference sequence). This CDR3 reads CATSRVPYLYEQYF. DNA of the CDR3: TGTGCCACCAGCAGAGTTCCATATCTGTACGAGCAGTACTTC. Using reference TRBV15 and TRBJ2-7 for the parts outside the CDR3, the full variable domain is DAMVIQNPRYQVTQFGKPVTLSCSQTLNHNVMYWYQQKSSQAPKLLFHYYDKDFNNEADTPDNFQSRRPNTSFCFLDIRSPGLGDTAMYLCATSRVPYLYEQYFGPGTRLTVT.

The chain carries TRBV6-2 or TRBV6-3 and TRBJ1-3; D unresolved. Germline lookup yields CDR1 MNHEY and CDR2 SVGEGT. The CDR3 contains 14 residues. The ends were cut back, 2 bases at V and 5 bases at J, with 10 bases in the middle. The CDR3 region has the DNA TGTGCCAGCAGTTACAACCGCCGTCGAAACACCATATATTTT. It yields the protein CASSYNRRRNTIYF.

This clonotype has more than one count but fewer than ten. This chain joins TRBV20-1 and TRBJ2-7; 12 bases align to TRBD2. The CDR3 spans 15 residues. CDR1 is DFQATT, CDR2 SNEGSKA, per germline (reference sequence). The V gene end was trimmed by 1 base and the J gene end by 0 bases; junction bases not matched to a gene: 1. Written as DNA, the CDR3 is TGCAGTGCTAGAGGGACTAGCGGGACCTCCTACGAGCAGTACTTC. Amino acids: CSARGTSGTSYEQYF.

This clonotype was observed a few times. The rearrangement joins TRBV20-1 to TRBJ2-3; TRBD1 or TRBD2 may be the D gene (5 bases each). V gave up 5 bases and J gave up 8 bases, with 11 bases separating them. Germline lookup yields CDR1 DFQATT and CDR2 SNEGSKA (reference sequence). CDR3 length equals 11 residues. The CDR3 loop reads CSAARGSTQYF. CDR3 DNA sequence: TGCAGTGCTGCCCGGGGCTCTACGCAGTATTTT.

V gene TRBV5-4 combines with J gene TRBJ2-4; the D gene is possibly TRBD2 (7 bases). The J call may be wrong; the DNA end is better matched by TRBJ2-7. Germline CDR1 is SGHNT and CDR2 is YYREEE (reference sequence). The CDR3 covers 14 residues. The CDR3 region has the DNA TGTGCCAGCAGCTCAGGTCGGGGGGCTTACGAGCAGTACTTC. Residues: CASSSGRGAYEQYF.

J is TRBJ1-2 and V is TRBV29-1, with D uncertain. Germline V CDR1 and CDR2: SQVTM, ANQGSEA. The CDR3 is 13 residues long. Trimming took 7 bases from V and 1 from J, leaving 13 bases between them. The CDR3 region is CSAGQTFNYGYTF. CDR3 DNA sequence: TGCAGCGCTGGTCAGACCTTTAACTATGGCTACACCTTC.

Concerning this clonotype itself: This clone may be a read error of a much larger clone one base away. The chain has TRBV27 and TRBJ1-2; maybe TRBD1 (5 bases). The germline V gene encodes CDR1 MNHEY and CDR2 SMNVEV (reference sequence). V was cut by 5 bases and J by 0 bases, with 10 bases left in between. The CDR3 length is 14 residues. In DNA form, the CDR3 reads TGTGCCAGCAGTGATGGGGGGACTAACTATGGCTACACCTTC. The encoded protein is CASSDGGTNYGYTF.

This clonotype has only a few counts. The rearrangement uses TRBV29-1 and TRBJ2-7, with 7 bases matching TRBD1. CDR1 is SQVTM, CDR2 ANQGSEA, per germline. The CDR3 is 13 residues long. V trimming: 0 bases; J trimming: 3 bases; junction bases outside the gene matches: 2. The CDR3 loop is CSVEENRGYEQYF. In DNA, the CDR3 is TGCAGCGTTGAAGAAAACAGGGGCTACGAGCAGTACTTC.